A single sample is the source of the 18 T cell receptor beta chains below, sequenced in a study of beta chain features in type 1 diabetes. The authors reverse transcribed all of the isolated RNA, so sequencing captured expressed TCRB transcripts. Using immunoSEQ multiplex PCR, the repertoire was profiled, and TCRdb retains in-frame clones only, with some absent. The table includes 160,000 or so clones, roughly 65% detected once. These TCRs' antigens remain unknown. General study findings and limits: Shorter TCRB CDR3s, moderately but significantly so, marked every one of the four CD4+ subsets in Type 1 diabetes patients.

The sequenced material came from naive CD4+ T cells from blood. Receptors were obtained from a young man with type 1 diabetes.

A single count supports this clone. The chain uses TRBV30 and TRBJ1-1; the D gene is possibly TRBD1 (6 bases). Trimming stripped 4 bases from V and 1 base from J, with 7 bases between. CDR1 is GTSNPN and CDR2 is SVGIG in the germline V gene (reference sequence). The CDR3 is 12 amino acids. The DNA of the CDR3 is TGTGCCTGGAACAGGGAGAACACTGAAGCTTTCTTT. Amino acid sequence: CAWNRENTEAFF.

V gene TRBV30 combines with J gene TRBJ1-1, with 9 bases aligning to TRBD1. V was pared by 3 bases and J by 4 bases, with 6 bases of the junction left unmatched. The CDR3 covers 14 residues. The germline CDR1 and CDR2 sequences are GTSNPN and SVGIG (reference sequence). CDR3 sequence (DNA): TGTGCCTGGAGGCTCCGGGACAGGGCCACTGAAGCTTTCTTT. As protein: CAWRLRDRATEAFF.

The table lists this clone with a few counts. CDR3 sequence: CAWTPTGDTQYF. Written as DNA, the CDR3 is TGTGCCTGGACCCCGACCGGAGATACGCAGTATTTT. This chain links TRBV30 with TRBJ2-3; no definite D call. The V gene lost 4 bases and the J gene lost 5 bases, with 10 bases spanning the gap. Germline V gene sequence: CDR1 GTSNPN, CDR2 SVGIG (reference sequence). The CDR3 totals 12 residues.

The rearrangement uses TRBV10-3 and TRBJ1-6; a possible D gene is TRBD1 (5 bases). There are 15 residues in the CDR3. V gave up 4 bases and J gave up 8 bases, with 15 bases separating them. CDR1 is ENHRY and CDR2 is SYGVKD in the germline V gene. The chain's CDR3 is CAISGSGGDDSPLHF. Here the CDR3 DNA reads TGTGCCATCAGTGGTAGCGGGGGGGACGATTCACCCCTCCACTTT.

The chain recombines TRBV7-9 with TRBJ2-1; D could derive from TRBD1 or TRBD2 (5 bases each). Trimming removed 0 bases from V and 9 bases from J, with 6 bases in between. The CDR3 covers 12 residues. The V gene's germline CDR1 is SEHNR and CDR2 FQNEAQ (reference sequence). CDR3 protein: CASSLAGVEQFF. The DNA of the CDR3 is TGTGCCAGCAGCTTAGCGGGGGTTGAGCAGTTCTTC. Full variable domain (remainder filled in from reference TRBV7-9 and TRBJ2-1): DTGVSQNPRHKITKRGQNVTFRCDPISEHNRLYWYRQTLGQGPEFLTYFQNEAQLEKSRLLSDRFSAERPKGSFSTLEIQRTEQGDSAMYLCASSLAGVEQFFGPGTRLTVL.

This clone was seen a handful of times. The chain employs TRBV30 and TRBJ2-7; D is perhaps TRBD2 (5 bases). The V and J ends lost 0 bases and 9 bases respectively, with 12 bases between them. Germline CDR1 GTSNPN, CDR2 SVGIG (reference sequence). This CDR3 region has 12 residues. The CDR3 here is CAWSVPPGRQYF. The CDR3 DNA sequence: TGTGCCTGGAGTGTTCCCCCGGGGAGGCAGTACTTC.

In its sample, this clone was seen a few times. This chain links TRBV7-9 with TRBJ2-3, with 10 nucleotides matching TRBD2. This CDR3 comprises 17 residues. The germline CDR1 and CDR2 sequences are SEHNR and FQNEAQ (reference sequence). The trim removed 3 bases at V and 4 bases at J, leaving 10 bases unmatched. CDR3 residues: CASSFQLTSGVADTQYF. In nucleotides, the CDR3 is TGTGCCAGCAGCTTCCAACTAACTAGCGGGGTTGCAGATACGCAGTATTTT.

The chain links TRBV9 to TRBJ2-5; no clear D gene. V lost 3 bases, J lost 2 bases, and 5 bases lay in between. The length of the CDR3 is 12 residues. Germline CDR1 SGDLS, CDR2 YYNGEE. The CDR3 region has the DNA TGTGCCAGCAGCGGAAGACAAGAGACCCAGTACTTC. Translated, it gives CASSGRQETQYF.

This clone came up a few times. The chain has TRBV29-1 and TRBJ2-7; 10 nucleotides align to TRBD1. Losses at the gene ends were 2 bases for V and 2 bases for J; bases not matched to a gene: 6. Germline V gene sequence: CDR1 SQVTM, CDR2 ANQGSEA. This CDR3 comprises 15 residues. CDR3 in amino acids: CSVESGGQGTYEQYF. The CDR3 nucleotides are TGCAGCGTTGAAAGCGGGGGACAGGGGACCTACGAGCAGTACTTC.

CDR3 DNA: TGTGCCAGCAGCGGATACAGGGATCTCAATGAGCAGTTCTTC. Amino acid sequence: CASSGYRDLNEQFF. The chain couples TRBV9 to TRBJ2-1; D is perhaps TRBD1 (6 bases). The V gene lost 3 bases and the J gene lost 6 bases, with 13 bases spanning the gap. CDR1 is SGDLS and CDR2 is YYNGEE in the germline V gene. There are 14 residues in the CDR3. The entire variable domain, with the rest obtained from reference TRBV9 and TRBJ2-1, is as follows: DSGVTQTPKHLITATGQRVTLRCSPRSGDLSVYWYQQSLDQGLQFLIQYYNGEERAKGNILERFSAQQFPDLHSELNLSSLELGDSALYFCASSGYRDLNEQFFGPGTRLTVL.

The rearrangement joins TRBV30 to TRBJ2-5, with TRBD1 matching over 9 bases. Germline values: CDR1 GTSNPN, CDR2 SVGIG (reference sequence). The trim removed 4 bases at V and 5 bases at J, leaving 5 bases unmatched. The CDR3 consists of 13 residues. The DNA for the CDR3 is TGTGCCTGGACACAGGGGGCCCATGAGACCCAGTACTTC. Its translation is CAWTQGAHETQYF.

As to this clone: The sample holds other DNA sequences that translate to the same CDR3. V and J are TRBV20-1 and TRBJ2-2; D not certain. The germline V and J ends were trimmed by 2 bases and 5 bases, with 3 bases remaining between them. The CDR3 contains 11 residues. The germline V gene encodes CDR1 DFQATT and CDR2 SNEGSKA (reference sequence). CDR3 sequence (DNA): TGCAGTGCTAGAAATACCGGGGAGCTGTTTTTT. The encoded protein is CSARNTGELFF.

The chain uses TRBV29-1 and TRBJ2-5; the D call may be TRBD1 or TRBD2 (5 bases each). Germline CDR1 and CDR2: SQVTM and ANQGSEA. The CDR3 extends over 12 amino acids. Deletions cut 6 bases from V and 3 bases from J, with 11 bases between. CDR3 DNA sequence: TGCAGCGTAGCCGGGACGGAAGAGACCCAGTACTTC. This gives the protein CSVAGTEETQYF.

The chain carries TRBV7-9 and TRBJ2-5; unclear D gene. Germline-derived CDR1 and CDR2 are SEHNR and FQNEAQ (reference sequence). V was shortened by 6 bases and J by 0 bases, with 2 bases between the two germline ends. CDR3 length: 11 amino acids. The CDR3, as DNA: TGTGCCAGCAGTAACCAAGAGACCCAGTACTTC. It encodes CASSNQETQYF.

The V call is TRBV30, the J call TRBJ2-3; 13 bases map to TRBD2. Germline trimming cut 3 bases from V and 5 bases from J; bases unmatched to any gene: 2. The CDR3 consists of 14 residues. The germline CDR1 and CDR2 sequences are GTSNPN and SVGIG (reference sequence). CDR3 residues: CAWRLAGGKDTQYF. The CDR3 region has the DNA TGTGCCTGGAGACTAGCGGGGGGGAAAGATACGCAGTATTTT.

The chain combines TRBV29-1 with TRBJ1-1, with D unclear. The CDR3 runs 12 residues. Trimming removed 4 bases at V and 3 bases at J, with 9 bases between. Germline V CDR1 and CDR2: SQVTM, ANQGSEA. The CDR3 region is CSVGDVHTEAFF. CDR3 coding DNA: TGCAGCGTTGGGGATGTACACACTGAAGCTTTCTTT.

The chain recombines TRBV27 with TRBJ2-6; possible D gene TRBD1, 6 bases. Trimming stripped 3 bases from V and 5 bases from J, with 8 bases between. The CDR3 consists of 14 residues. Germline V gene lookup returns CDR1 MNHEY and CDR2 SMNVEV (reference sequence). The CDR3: CASSFGQRANVLTF. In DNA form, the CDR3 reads TGTGCCAGCAGTTTCGGACAGAGGGCCAACGTCCTGACTTTC.

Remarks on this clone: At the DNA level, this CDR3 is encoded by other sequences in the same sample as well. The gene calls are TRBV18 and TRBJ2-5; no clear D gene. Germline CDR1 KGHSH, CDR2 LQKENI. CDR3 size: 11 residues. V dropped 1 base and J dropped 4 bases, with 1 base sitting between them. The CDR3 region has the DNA TGTGCCAGCTCACCACGAGAGACCCAGTACTTC. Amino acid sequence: CASSPRETQYF.